A selection of T cell receptor beta chains follows, all from one sample in a study of blood T cell repertoires in COVID-19. Sequencing was performed with immunoSEQ multiplex PCR; in TCRdb, only in-frame clones are kept and a portion is missing. The table shows approximately 220,000 clones, with approximately 90% occurring only once. Sequencing was performed on PBMCs or T cells enriched from blood (not recorded which). The receptors shown here come from a woman under 30 in a cohort exposed to, infected with or recovered from COVID-19 (not recorded which). Each CDR3 is given with its conserved first and last residue. The D gene is left open where the match is weak. Some rows mark clone size as missing; the rest say once, few, many or name a class of expanded clone.

TRBV24-1	.	12	.	TRBJ1-5	TGTGCCACCAGCCGGGGCAATCAGCCCCAGCATTTT	CATSRGNQPQHF
TRBV9	.	15	TRBD1	TRBJ2-7	TGTGCCAGCAGCGTAGGGGGACAGACTCTCTACGAGCAGTACTTC	CASSVGGQTLYEQYF
TRBV24-1	.	18	.	TRBJ2-1	TGTGCCACCAGTGATGGGACGACCCTGCGGAGGGCCTACAATGAGCAGTTCTTC	CATSDGTTLRRAYNEQFF
TRBV9	.	14	.	TRBJ1-3	TGTGCCAGCAGCGACAGCTCCTCTGGAAACACCATATATTTT	CASSDSSSGNTIYF
TRBV6-1	few	17	.	TRBJ1-3	TGTGCCAGCAGTGAAGCAGCGGGCCCTCTCTCTGGAAACACCATATATTTT	CASSEAAGPLSGNTIYF
TRBV29-1	.	12	TRBD2	TRBJ2-1	TGCAGCGTAGGGACTAGCGGGACTGAGCAGTTCTTC	CSVGTSGTEQFF
TRBV19	.	16	.	TRBJ2-1	TGTGCCAGTAACCGAGCCCGGGATGATAAAGGAGGAGATCAGTTCTTC	CASNRARDDKGGDQFF
TRBV7-9	.	15	.	TRBJ2-1	TGTGCCAGCAGCGGTGCGGCGGGGGCTCACAATGAGCAGTTCTTC	CASSGAAGAHNEQFF
TRBV10-3	.	15	TRBD2	TRBJ2-1	TGTGCCATCAGTGGGCTAGCGGGAGGGAACAATGAGCAGTTCTTC	CAISGLAGGNNEQFF
TRBV12-3/TRBV12-4	once	13	TRBD1	TRBJ1-4	TGTGCCAGCAGGCCAGGGGGCCGGGAAAAACTGTTTTTT	CASRPGGREKLFF
TRBV6-4	.	14	TRBD2	TRBJ2-1	TGTGCCAGCAGTGATGGCGGGGGGGCTAATGAGCAGTTCTTC	CASSDGGGANEQFF
TRBV19	.	16	TRBD2	TRBJ2-7	TGTGCCAGTAGTATCTACAGCGGGAGGGCCCCCGACGAGCAGTACTTC	CASSIYSGRAPDEQYF
TRBV6-5	.	15	TRBD1	TRBJ2-7	TGTGCCAGCAGTCCCGGACAGGGTAGGATCTACGAGCAGTACTTC	CASSPGQGRIYEQYF
TRBV5-1	.	15	.	TRBJ1-2	TGCGCCAGCAGCCTAGAGGGCAAGGATTACTATGGCTACACCTTC	CASSLEGKDYYGYTF
TRBV7-4	.	16	.	TRBJ2-1	TGTGCCAGCAGCCAAAACAGGGTGGACCCTTACAATGAGCAGTTCTTC	CASSQNRVDPYNEQFF
TRBV14	.	15	.	TRBJ1-2	TGTGCCAGCAGCCAAGATCTCAGGGGTAACTATGGCTACACCTTC	CASSQDLRGNYGYTF
TRBV19	.	14	TRBD1	TRBJ2-7	TGTGCCAGTAGTATAGGGACAGGGGCGGGTGAGCAGTACTTC	CASSIGTGAGEQYF
TRBV11-2	.	16	.	TRBJ2-4	TGTGCCAGCAGCTTAGGCACAGGGGTTCGGAGGGACATTCAGTACTTC	CASSLGTGVRRDIQYF
TRBV5-1	.	16	TRBD2	TRBJ2-3	TGCGCCAGCAGCCTCCAACTAGCGGGAGTAACAGATACGCAGTATTTT	CASSLQLAGVTDTQYF
TRBV5-8	.	16	TRBD2	TRBJ2-5	TGTGCCAGCAGCTTGTGGACTAGCGGGAGTGTGGAGACCCAGTACTTC	CASSLWTSGSVETQYF
TRBV7-8	.	14	.	TRBJ1-2	TGTGCCAGCAGCTTGGATAGGGGTCGGAATGGCTACACCTTC	CASSLDRGRNGYTF
TRBV6-4	.	16	TRBD2	TRBJ2-1	TGTGCCAGCAGTGAGCGAGCGGGAGATACCGGGAATGAGCAGTTCTTC	CASSERAGDTGNEQFF
TRBV28	.	14	.	TRBJ1-2	TGTGCCAGCAGCCGGGGGGGCGCAGACTATGGCTACACCTTC	CASSRGGADYGYTF
TRBV19	.	15	TRBD1	TRBJ2-7	TGTGCCAGTAGTCGGAGACAGGGTGGTGAAAACGAGCAGTACTTC	CASSRRQGGENEQYF
TRBV6-4	.	16	TRBD2	TRBJ2-5	TGTGCCAGCAGTGACAACTTAGCGGGGGTTCAAGAGACCCAGTACTTC	CASSDNLAGVQETQYF
TRBV9	.	17	TRBD2	TRBJ2-3	TGTGCCAGCAGCGTCACCCTACGGGAGGGCGGCACAGATACGCAGTATTTT	CASSVTLREGGTDTQYF
TRBV2	.	12	TRBD1	TRBJ1-2	TGTGCCAGCAGGGACAGGGTATATGGCTACACCTTC	CASRDRVYGYTF
TRBV3-1/TRBV3-2	.	15	.	TRBJ1-6	TGTGCCAGCAGCCAAGTCTCAGACTATAATTCACCCCTCCACTTT	CASSQVSDYNSPLHF
TRBV18	.	12	.	TRBJ2-7	TGTGCCAGCAAACTTGACAGCTACGAGCAGTACTTC	CASKLDSYEQYF
TRBV5-5	.	15	.	TRBJ1-4	TGTGCCAGCAGCTTTTACGGGGAGAGTGGAGAAAAACTGTTTTTT	CASSFYGESGEKLFF
TRBV5-1	.	17	TRBD2	TRBJ2-1	TGCGCCAGCAGCTTGTCCCTGACTAGCGGCGGCTACAATGAGCAGTTCTTC	CASSLSLTSGGYNEQFF
TRBV7-2	.	15	.	TRBJ1-2	TGTGCCAGCAGCTCGCCGACAGGTCTCGTCTATGGCTACACCTTC	CASSSPTGLVYGYTF
TRBV29-1	.	13	.	TRBJ2-5	TGCAGCGCTGACGGAGGACCACAAGAGACCCAGTACTTC	CSADGGPQETQYF
TRBV7-9	.	17	.	TRBJ2-1	TGTGCCAGCAGCCCACGAGGCGTCAGGGTCTCCTACAATGAGCAGTTCTTC	CASSPRGVRVSYNEQFF
TRBV2	.	14	TRBD1	TRBJ2-3	TGTGCCAGCGGGGGACAGGGTTTCACAGATACGCAGTATTTT	CASGGQGFTDTQYF
TRBV29-1	.	10	.	TRBJ1-2	TGCAGCGTTGATCAGGGCGGCTACACCTTC	CSVDQGGYTF
TRBV9	.	14	TRBD1	TRBJ1-1	TGTGCCAGCAGCGGGACAGGGCCCGACACTGAAGCTTTCTTT	CASSGTGPDTEAFF
TRBV5-6	few	14	.	TRBJ1-6	TGTGCCAGCAGTCGGGGGGACATTAATTCACCCCTCCACTTT	CASSRGDINSPLHF
TRBV28	.	16	TRBD1	TRBJ1-3	TGTGCCAGCAGTTTACCACAGGGGAGCTCTGGAAACACCATATATTTT	CASSLPQGSSGNTIYF
TRBV5-4	.	16	.	TRBJ1-2	TGTGCCAGCACCCCCGAAGCCGCCCCTACTAACTATGGCTACACCTTC	CASTPEAAPTNYGYTF
TRBV13	.	15	.	TRBJ2-1	TGTGCCAGCAGCCCCGGGACTGTGATCTACAATGAGCAGTTCTTC	CASSPGTVIYNEQFF
TRBV5-1	.	15	TRBD2	TRBJ2-1	TGCGCCAGCAACCTCAGGACTAGCGGGAGCCATGAGCAGTTCTTC	CASNLRTSGSHEQFF
TRBV5-1	.	14	.	TRBJ2-1	TGCGCCAGCAGCTTGGGGTATGGCGAGGATGAGCAGTTCTTC	CASSLGYGEDEQFF
TRBV15	.	14	.	TRBJ1-6	TGTGCCACCAGCGGGAGCTCCTATAATTCACCCCTCCACTTT	CATSGSSYNSPLHF
TRBV7-9	.	16	.	TRBJ1-5	TGTGCCAGCAGCCACACCCGAGCAGGTCCTAATCAGCCCCAGCATTTT	CASSHTRAGPNQPQHF
TRBV9	.	15	TRBD1	TRBJ1-1	TGTGCCAGCAGCGCGAGAGACAGGGGGCCGGGAGAAGCTTTCTTT	CASSARDRGPGEAFF
TRBV29-1	.	13	TRBD1	TRBJ1-5	TGCAGCGTTGCGGACAGGGGGAATCAGCCCCAGCATTTT	CSVADRGNQPQHF
TRBV15	.	16	.	TRBJ1-5	TGTGCCACCAGCACCTACCTGAGGCCCCGGGGGCAGCCCCAGCATTTT	CATSTYLRPRGQPQHF
TRBV27	.	14	TRBD1	TRBJ2-5	TGTGCCAGCAGTGCGGGGCAGACAGGGGGGACCCAGTACTTC	CASSAGQTGGTQYF
TRBV7-2	.	13	.	TRBJ1-2	TGTGCCAGCAGCTTAGGACAGGTTGGAGGCTACACCTTC	CASSLGQVGGYTF
TRBV5-1	.	15	TRBD1	TRBJ1-5	TGCGCCAGCAGCCCCGGACAGGGGATGGGTCAGCCCCAGCATTTT	CASSPGQGMGQPQHF
TRBV3-1/TRBV3-2	.	18	.	TRBJ2-3	TGTGCCAGCAGCCAAGAACGGATAGTGGGAGCCAGTGGGGATACGCAGTATTTT	CASSQERIVGASGDTQYF
TRBV6-5	once	13	.	TRBJ1-2	TGTGCCAGCAGTTACGGGGAGTCAGGTGGCTACACCTTC	CASSYGESGGYTF
TRBV9	.	14	TRBD1	TRBJ2-1	TGTGCCAGCAGCGCATGGACAGGGGAAAATGAGCAGTTCTTC	CASSAWTGENEQFF
TRBV28	.	15	.	TRBJ1-2	TGTGCCAGCACCCTAGGGGTAAGGGGAAACTATGGCTACACCTTC	CASTLGVRGNYGYTF
TRBV5-1	.	13	TRBD1	TRBJ1-5	TGCGCCAGCAGTATGGACAGGGATCAGCCCCAGCATTTT	CASSMDRDQPQHF
TRBV14	.	17	.	TRBJ1-6	TGTGCCAGCAGCCAAGAGGCGGCCCTCTCCTATAATTCACCCCTCCACTTT	CASSQEAALSYNSPLHF
TRBV9	.	18	.	TRBJ1-1	TGTGCCAGCAGCGCAAAAGGACTTTCAGAGAGCATTAACACTGAAGCTTTCTTT	CASSAKGLSESINTEAFF
TRBV20-1	.	15	TRBD2	TRBJ2-5	TGCAGTGCTAGTCCTCCGATAGCGGGACAAGAGACCCAGTACTTC	CSASPPIAGQETQYF